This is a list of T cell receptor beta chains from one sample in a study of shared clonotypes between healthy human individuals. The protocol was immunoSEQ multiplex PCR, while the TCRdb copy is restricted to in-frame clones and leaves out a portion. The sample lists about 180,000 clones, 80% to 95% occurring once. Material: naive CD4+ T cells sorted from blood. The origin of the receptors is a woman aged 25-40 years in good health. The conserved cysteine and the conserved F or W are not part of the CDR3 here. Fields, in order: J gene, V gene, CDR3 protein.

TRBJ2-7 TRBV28 ASSFFSTGYEQY
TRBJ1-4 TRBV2 ASSLAGQGLEKLF
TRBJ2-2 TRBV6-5 ASSYVQGGAGELF
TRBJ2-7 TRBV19 ASSPGWTSGRAGYEQY
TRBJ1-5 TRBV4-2 ASSQDRGKGQPQH
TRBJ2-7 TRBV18 ASSPLNSGGIYEQY
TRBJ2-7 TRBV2 ASSNLDEQY
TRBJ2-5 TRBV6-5 ASRELAGGKETQY
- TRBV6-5 ASSYSSAESSYEQY
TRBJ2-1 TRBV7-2 ASSLGVGPTKDEQF
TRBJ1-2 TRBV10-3 AISEDKNYGYT
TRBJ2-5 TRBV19 ASSPVPIQTQY
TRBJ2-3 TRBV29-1 SYNGRDRGMSDTQY
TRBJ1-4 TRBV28 ASSSPRNEKLF
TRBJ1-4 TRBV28 ASSSAAGTSNEKLF
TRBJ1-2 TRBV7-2 ASSLQFPGGYT
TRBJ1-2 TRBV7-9 ASSRGAGEGYT
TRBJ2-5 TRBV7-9 ASSLARQDRGQETQY
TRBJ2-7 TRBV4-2 ASRDNSGSINEQY